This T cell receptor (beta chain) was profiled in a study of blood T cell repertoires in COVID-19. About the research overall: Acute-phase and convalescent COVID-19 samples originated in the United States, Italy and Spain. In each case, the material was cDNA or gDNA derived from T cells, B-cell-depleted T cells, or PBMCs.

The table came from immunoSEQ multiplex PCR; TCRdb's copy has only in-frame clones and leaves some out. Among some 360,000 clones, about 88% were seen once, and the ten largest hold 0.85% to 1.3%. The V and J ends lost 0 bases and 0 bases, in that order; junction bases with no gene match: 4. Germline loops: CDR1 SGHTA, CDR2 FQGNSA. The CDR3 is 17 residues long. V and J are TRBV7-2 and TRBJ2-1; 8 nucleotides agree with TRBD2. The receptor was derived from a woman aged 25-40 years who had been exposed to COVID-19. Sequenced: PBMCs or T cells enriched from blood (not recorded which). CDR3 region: CASSLAGLAGSYNEQFF. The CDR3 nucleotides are TGTGCCAGCAGCTTAGCGGGCCTAGCGGGCTCCTACAATGAGCAGTTCTTC.